This is a list of T cell receptor beta chains from one sample in a study of Ad26.COV2.S vaccination and SARS-CoV-2 variants. Sequencing was performed with immunoSEQ multiplex PCR; in TCRdb, only in-frame clones are kept and a portion is missing. The table records some 480,000 clones, approximately 88% of them present only once. The specimen comprised peripheral blood, sampled in a trial of Ad26.COV2.S vaccine versus placebo. These receptors were collected from a person between 18 and 60 years old who received the Ad26.COV2.S COVID-19 vaccine or a placebo. CDR3s include the opening cysteine and the closing phenylalanine or tryptophan. The order of the fields is CDR3 DNA, CDR3 protein, J gene, V gene, D gene, clone size. The D gene is left open where the match is weak. Size is omitted from some rows. Given values are once, few, many or a class for expanded clones.

CDR3 DNA: TGTGCCAGCAGCTTATGGAGTGATTCACCCCTCCACTTT
CDR3 protein: CASSLWSDSPLHF
J gene: TRBJ1-6
V gene: TRBV7-9
D gene: NA
clone size: NA

CDR3 DNA: TGTGCCAGCAGCTTTTGGGGAGGGTCCGGCGGCACTGAAGCTTTCTTT
CDR3 protein: CASSFWGGSGGTEAFF
J gene: TRBJ1-1
V gene: TRBV5-8
D gene: NA
clone size: NA

CDR3 DNA: TGTGCCAGCGGAAGCTCCTACAATGAGCAGTTCTTC
CDR3 protein: CASGSSYNEQFF
J gene: TRBJ2-1
V gene: TRBV6-5
D gene: NA
clone size: once

CDR3 DNA: TGTGCCAGCAGCCCGGCGCTGAGCGGACAGGTCAATGAGCAGTTCTTC
CDR3 protein: CASSPALSGQVNEQFF
J gene: TRBJ2-1
V gene: TRBV7-8
D gene: TRBD1
clone size: few

CDR3 DNA: TGTGCCAGCAGCTCTGGGGGTGGTGAAAAACTGTTTTTT
CDR3 protein: CASSSGGGEKLFF
J gene: TRBJ1-4
V gene: TRBV11-2
D gene: NA
clone size: NA

CDR3 DNA: TGTGCCAGCAGCTTAGGGGCAGCTTTCTATGGCTACACCTTC
CDR3 protein: CASSLGAAFYGYTF
J gene: TRBJ1-2
V gene: TRBV7-9
D gene: NA
clone size: NA

CDR3 DNA: TGTGCCAGCAGCTTTTTAGCGGTCTGGGGTTACAATGAGCAGTTCTTC
CDR3 protein: CASSFLAVWGYNEQFF
J gene: TRBJ2-1
V gene: TRBV7-3
D gene: NA
clone size: NA

CDR3 DNA: TGCGCCAGCACCTCCGATACGGCCACAAATTCCTACGAGCAGTACTTC
CDR3 protein: CASTSDTATNSYEQYF
J gene: TRBJ2-7
V gene: TRBV5-1
D gene: NA
clone size: once

CDR3 DNA: TGTGCCAGCAGTTTCGACAGGGACAATCAGCCCCAGCATTTT
CDR3 protein: CASSFDRDNQPQHF
J gene: TRBJ1-5
V gene: TRBV27
D gene: TRBD1
clone size: NA

CDR3 DNA: TGTGCCAGCAGTTACGCCATGGGACTCCTCCAAGAGACCCAGTACTTC
CDR3 protein: CASSYAMGLLQETQYF
J gene: TRBJ2-5
V gene: TRBV6-6
D gene: NA
clone size: NA

CDR3 DNA: TGCGCCAGCAGCCCGGGGACAGGGGCCACAGATACGCAGTATTTT
CDR3 protein: CASSPGTGATDTQYF
J gene: TRBJ2-3
V gene: TRBV5-1
D gene: TRBD1
clone size: NA

CDR3 DNA: TGCGCCAGCAGCTTGATATTGCGGGACGTCGTCTACGAGCAGTACTTC
CDR3 protein: CASSLILRDVVYEQYF
J gene: TRBJ2-7
V gene: TRBV5-1
D gene: NA
clone size: NA

CDR3 DNA: TGTGCCAGCAGCCAAGATACTAGCGGGAGCTACGAGCAGTACTTC
CDR3 protein: CASSQDTSGSYEQYF
J gene: TRBJ2-7
V gene: TRBV4-2
D gene: TRBD2
clone size: many

CDR3 DNA: TGCAGCGTTGTGGCTAGCGGGGTTTACGAGCAGTACTTC
CDR3 protein: CSVVASGVYEQYF
J gene: TRBJ2-7
V gene: TRBV29-1
D gene: TRBD2
clone size: NA

CDR3 DNA: TGTGCCAGCAGTTACCGAACCCCGGGGCCGATCTCACGAAGTAATGAAAAACTGTTTTTT
CDR3 protein: CASSYRTPGPISRSNEKLFF
J gene: TRBJ1-4
V gene: TRBV6-2/TRBV6-3
D gene: NA
clone size: NA

CDR3 DNA: TGTGCCAGCAGCTTTAGGGTGAACACTGAAGCTTTCTTT
CDR3 protein: CASSFRVNTEAFF
J gene: TRBJ1-1
V gene: TRBV7-6
D gene: NA
clone size: NA

CDR3 DNA: TGCGCCAGCAGCTTGGGGGGCACAGATACGCAGTATTTT
CDR3 protein: CASSLGGTDTQYF
J gene: TRBJ2-3
V gene: TRBV5-1
D gene: NA
clone size: NA

CDR3 DNA: TGTGCCAGCAGCTCCGCACCGGGCCGCAACACAGATACGCAGTATTTT
CDR3 protein: CASSSAPGRNTDTQYF
J gene: TRBJ2-3
V gene: TRBV7-9
D gene: NA
clone size: once

CDR3 DNA: TGTGCCAGCAGTATCAACAGGTTCCGCGAGCAGTACTTC
CDR3 protein: CASSINRFREQYF
J gene: TRBJ2-7
V gene: TRBV27
D gene: NA
clone size: NA

CDR3 DNA: TGTGCCAGTAGTATCGGAAGCAGTGTTGACACCATATATTTT
CDR3 protein: CASSIGSSVDTIYF
J gene: TRBJ1-3
V gene: TRBV19
D gene: NA
clone size: once

CDR3 DNA: TGTGCCTGGGGACAGGGGGAGGACACTGAAGCTTTCTTT
CDR3 protein: CAWGQGEDTEAFF
J gene: TRBJ1-1
V gene: TRBV30
D gene: TRBD1
clone size: NA

CDR3 DNA: TGTGCCAGTAGTGAAAGATATGGCTACACCTTC
CDR3 protein: CASSERYGYTF
J gene: TRBJ1-2
V gene: TRBV19
D gene: NA
clone size: NA

CDR3 DNA: TGTGCCAGTAAAGACAGGGGAAATTCACCCCTCCACTTT
CDR3 protein: CASKDRGNSPLHF
J gene: TRBJ1-6
V gene: TRBV19
D gene: TRBD1
clone size: once

CDR3 DNA: TGTGCCAGCAGCTTAAGGGGGACACTTAAATTCACAGATACGCAGTATTTT
CDR3 protein: CASSLRGTLKFTDTQYF
J gene: TRBJ2-3
V gene: TRBV7-2
D gene: NA
clone size: NA

CDR3 DNA: TGCGCCAGCAGCCAAGATCGGAGAGTTAACTATGGCTACACCTTC
CDR3 protein: CASSQDRRVNYGYTF
J gene: TRBJ1-2
V gene: TRBV4-3
D gene: NA
clone size: NA

CDR3 DNA: TGTGCCAGCAGTTACTCAACAGGGGGAAAACTGTTTTTT
CDR3 protein: CASSYSTGGKLFF
J gene: TRBJ1-4
V gene: TRBV6-5
D gene: TRBD1
clone size: once

CDR3 DNA: TGTGCCAGTAGCGACAGGGGGAAGCGAGGCTACACCTTC
CDR3 protein: CASSDRGKRGYTF
J gene: TRBJ1-2
V gene: TRBV19
D gene: TRBD1
clone size: NA

CDR3 DNA: TGCGCCAGCAGCTTGGCGAGACAGGGGTTGGTCGAGCAGTACTTC
CDR3 protein: CASSLARQGLVEQYF
J gene: TRBJ2-7
V gene: TRBV5-1
D gene: TRBD1
clone size: NA

CDR3 DNA: TGTGCCACCAGCAGAGGGATCAATGAAAAACTGTTTTTT
CDR3 protein: CATSRGINEKLFF
J gene: TRBJ1-4
V gene: TRBV15
D gene: NA
clone size: NA

CDR3 DNA: TGTGCCAGCAGCGGGCGCGGGGGCTATGGCTACACCTTC
CDR3 protein: CASSGRGGYGYTF
J gene: TRBJ1-2
V gene: TRBV9
D gene: NA
clone size: once

CDR3 DNA: TGTGCCAGTAGTATAGATGTGAACCGGGCCCGCACAGATACGCAGTATTTT
CDR3 protein: CASSIDVNRARTDTQYF
J gene: TRBJ2-3
V gene: TRBV19
D gene: NA
clone size: NA

CDR3 DNA: TGTGCCACCGGGGGCGGCTCTGGGGCCAACGTCCTGACTTTC
CDR3 protein: CATGGGSGANVLTF
J gene: TRBJ2-6
V gene: TRBV24-1
D gene: NA
clone size: NA

CDR3 DNA: TGTGCCAGCAGTCAGGGGGGCTCGGTCTACGAGCAGTACTTC
CDR3 protein: CASSQGGSVYEQYF
J gene: TRBJ2-7
V gene: TRBV5-6
D gene: NA
clone size: NA

CDR3 DNA: TGTGCCAGCAGTTTATCGGACAGGGGAAATCAGCCCCAGCATTTT
CDR3 protein: CASSLSDRGNQPQHF
J gene: TRBJ1-5
V gene: TRBV28
D gene: TRBD1
clone size: NA

CDR3 DNA: TGTGCCAGTAATGGCAGGGGGAAGAACACTGAAGCTTTCTTT
CDR3 protein: CASNGRGKNTEAFF
J gene: TRBJ1-1
V gene: TRBV19
D gene: TRBD1
clone size: NA

CDR3 DNA: TGTGCCAGTAGTCGGGGCGTTGGCTACACCTTC
CDR3 protein: CASSRGVGYTF
J gene: TRBJ1-2
V gene: TRBV19
D gene: NA
clone size: NA

CDR3 DNA: TGTGCCAGCAGCCCTCGGACTAGCGGGAGTGGGGAGCAGTACTTC
CDR3 protein: CASSPRTSGSGEQYF
J gene: TRBJ2-7
V gene: TRBV5-4
D gene: TRBD2
clone size: NA

CDR3 DNA: TGCGCCAGTAAAACAGGGGCGACTTTGAACACTGAAGCTTTCTTT
CDR3 protein: CASKTGATLNTEAFF
J gene: TRBJ1-1
V gene: TRBV4-3
D gene: TRBD1
clone size: NA